The present TCR beta chain was sequenced within a study of CD8 T cells in ankylosing spondylitis. Concerning this clonotype itself: Its target is unknown.

Study conclusions and caveats: Prior literature has documented some motif variants in synovial fluid and blood from reactive arthritis. Researchers reportedly found disease-linked clones significantly enriched in matched ankylosing spondylitis synovial fluid.

TCRdb fed the 5' RACE reads into MiXCR, producing one record per CDR3 protein. This table holds about 150,000 distinct CDR3 sequences, around two fifths found once. Trimming removed 2 bases at V and 6 bases at J, with 8 bases between. This CDR3 region has 14 residues. Germline V lookup: CDR1 MDHEN, CDR2 SYDVKM. The sample comprised synovial fluid, either unsorted or a sorted T cell fraction (not recorded which). This clonotype was obtained from a male donor with ankylosing spondylitis. The chain couples TRBV28 to TRBJ1-6; D is ambiguous. Here the CDR3 DNA reads TGTGCCAGCAGTTTAGGTGGCACTAATTCACCCCTCCACTTT. It translates to CASSLGGTNSPLHF.